This TCR beta chain came from a study of vaccination effects on CD4 cells after COVID-19. Sequencing followed a ViraFEST assay step that expanded antigen-specific CD4+ T cells with viral peptide pools. An approximately 10-day culture period preceded the isolation of CD4+ T cells. Previously uninfected by SARS-CoV-2, the vaccine recipients also showed negative nucleocapsid antibodies. Wells containing approximately 2 million PBMC each were cultured with 10 IU/ml IL-2 and 7.5 to 10 ug/ml peptides. IL-2 medium took the place of half the medium on both days 3 and 7. Method: immunoSEQ multiplex PCR; TCRdb's copy keeps in-frame clones and lacks some. The sample yields 65,000 to 90,000 clones, 65% to 85% seen once. The CDR3 spans 12 residues. Germline V gives CDR1 KGHSH, CDR2 LQKENI. V lost 2 bases, J lost 8 bases, and 9 bases lay in between. With regard to this clone: Its antigen is unknown.

Study results and caveats: Late post-vaccination samples showed marked contraction of infection- and vaccine-induced clones. Only 1 of 255 vaccine-induced clones from healthy vaccinees cross-reacted with common cold coronaviruses.

Source: CD4+ T cells from PBMCs cultured with HCoV-NL63 spike peptides, taken before COVID-19 vaccination. The rearrangement joins TRBV18 to TRBJ1-1; a possible D gene is TRBD1 (5 bases). The receptor comes from a human donor who received a COVID-19 vaccine. Here the CDR3 DNA reads TGTGCCAGCTCACCAAGCAGGGCGGAAGCTTTCTTT. Translating it yields CASSPSRAEAFF.